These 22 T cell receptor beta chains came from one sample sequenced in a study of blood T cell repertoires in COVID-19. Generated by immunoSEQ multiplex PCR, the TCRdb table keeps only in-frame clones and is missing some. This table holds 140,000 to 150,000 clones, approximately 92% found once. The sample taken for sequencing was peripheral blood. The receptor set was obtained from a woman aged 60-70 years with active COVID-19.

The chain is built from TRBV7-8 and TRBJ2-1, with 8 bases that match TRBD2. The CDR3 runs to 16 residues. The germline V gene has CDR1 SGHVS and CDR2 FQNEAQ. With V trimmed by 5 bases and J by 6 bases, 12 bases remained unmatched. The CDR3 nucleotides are TGTGCCAGCAGCGGGCTAGCGGGCCCCAAAGGCAATGAGCAGTTCTTC. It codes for CASSGLAGPKGNEQFF.

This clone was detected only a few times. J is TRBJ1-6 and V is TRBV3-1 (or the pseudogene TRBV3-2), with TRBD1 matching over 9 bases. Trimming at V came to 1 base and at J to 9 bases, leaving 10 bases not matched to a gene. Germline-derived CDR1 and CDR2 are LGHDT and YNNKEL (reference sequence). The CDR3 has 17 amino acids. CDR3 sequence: CASSQVLSGTGSSPLHF. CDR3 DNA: TGTGCCAGCAGCCAAGTCCTTTCCGGGACAGGGAGTTCACCCCTCCACTTT.

CDR3 in amino acids: CSSWSNTGELFF. The CDR3 region has the DNA TGCAGCTCATGGAGTAACACCGGGGAGCTGTTTTTT. The chain combines TRBV29-1 with TRBJ2-2; D is undetermined. Germline CDR1 reads SQVTM; CDR2 reads ANQGSEA. There are 12 residues in the CDR3. V was shortened by 8 bases and J by 2 bases, with 9 bases between the two germline ends.

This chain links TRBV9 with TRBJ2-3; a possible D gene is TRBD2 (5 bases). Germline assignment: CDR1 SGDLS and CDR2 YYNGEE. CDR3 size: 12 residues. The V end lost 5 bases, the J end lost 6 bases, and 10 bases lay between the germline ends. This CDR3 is CASSQSGDTQYF. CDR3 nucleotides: TGTGCCAGCAGTCAGTCGGGGGATACGCAGTATTTT.

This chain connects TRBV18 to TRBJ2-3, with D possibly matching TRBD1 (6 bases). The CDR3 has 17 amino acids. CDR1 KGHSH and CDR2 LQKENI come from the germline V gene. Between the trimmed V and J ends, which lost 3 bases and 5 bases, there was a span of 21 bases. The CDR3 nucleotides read TGTGCCAGCTCACCCCCCAGGGGCTTTGATTTCGGAGATACGCAGTATTTT. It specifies CASSPPRGFDFGDTQYF.

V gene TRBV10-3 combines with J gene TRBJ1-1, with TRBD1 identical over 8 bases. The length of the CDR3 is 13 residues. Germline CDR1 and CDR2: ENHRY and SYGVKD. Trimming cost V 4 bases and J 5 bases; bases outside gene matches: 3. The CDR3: CAISGTGQTEAFF. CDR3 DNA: TGTGCCATCAGTGGGACAGGGCAGACTGAAGCTTTCTTT.

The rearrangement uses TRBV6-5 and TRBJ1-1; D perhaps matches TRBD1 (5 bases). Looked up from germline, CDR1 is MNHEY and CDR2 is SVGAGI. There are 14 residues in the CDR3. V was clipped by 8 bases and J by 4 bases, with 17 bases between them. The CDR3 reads CASASSGRGTEAFF. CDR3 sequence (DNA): TGTGCCAGCGCGTCGTCAGGGAGGGGCACTGAAGCTTTCTTT.

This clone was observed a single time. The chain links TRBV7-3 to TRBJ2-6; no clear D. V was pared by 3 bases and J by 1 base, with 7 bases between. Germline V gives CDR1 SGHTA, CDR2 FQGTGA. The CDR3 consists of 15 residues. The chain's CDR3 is CASSFRISGANVLTF. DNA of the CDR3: TGTGCCAGCAGCTTTAGAATTTCTGGGGCCAACGTCCTGACTTTC.

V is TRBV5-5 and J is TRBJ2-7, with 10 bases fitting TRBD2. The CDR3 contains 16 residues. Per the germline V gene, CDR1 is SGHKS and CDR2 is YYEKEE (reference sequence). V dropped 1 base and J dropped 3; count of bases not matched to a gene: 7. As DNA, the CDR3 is TGTGCCAGCAGCTTGTTAGCTAGCGGGGGTAACTACGAGCAGTACTTC. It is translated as CASSLLASGGNYEQYF.

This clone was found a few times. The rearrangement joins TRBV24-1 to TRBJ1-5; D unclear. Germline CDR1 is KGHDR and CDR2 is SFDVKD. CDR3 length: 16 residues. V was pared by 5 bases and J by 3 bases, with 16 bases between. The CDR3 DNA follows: TGTGCCACCAGTGGACGGGAAACGACTCTCAATCAGCCCCAGCATTTT. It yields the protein CATSGRETTLNQPQHF.

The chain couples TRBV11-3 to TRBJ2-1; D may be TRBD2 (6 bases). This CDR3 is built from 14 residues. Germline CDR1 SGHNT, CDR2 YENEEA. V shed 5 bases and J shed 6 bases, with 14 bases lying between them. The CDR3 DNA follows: TGTGCCAGCAGCAGTCCCAGTAGCGGCAATGAGCAGTTCTTC. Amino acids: CASSSPSSGNEQFF.

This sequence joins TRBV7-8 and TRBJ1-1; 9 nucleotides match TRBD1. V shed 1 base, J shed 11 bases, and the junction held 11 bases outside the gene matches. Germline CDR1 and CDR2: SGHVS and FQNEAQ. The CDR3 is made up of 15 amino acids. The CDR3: CASSLGMGQGHTAFF. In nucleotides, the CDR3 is TGTGCCAGCAGCTTAGGGATGGGACAGGGTCATACGGCTTTCTTT.

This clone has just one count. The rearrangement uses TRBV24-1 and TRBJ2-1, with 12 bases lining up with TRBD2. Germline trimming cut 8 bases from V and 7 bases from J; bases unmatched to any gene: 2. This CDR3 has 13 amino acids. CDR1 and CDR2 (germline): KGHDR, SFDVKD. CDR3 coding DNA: TGTGCCACCAACCTAGCGGGAGGGAATGAGCAGTTCTTC. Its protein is CATNLAGGNEQFF.

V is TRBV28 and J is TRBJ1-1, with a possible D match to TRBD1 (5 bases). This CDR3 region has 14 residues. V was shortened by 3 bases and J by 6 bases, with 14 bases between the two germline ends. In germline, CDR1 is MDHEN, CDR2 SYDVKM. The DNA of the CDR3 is TGTGCCAGCAGTTTGGGGGGTCCGTCGGCTGAAGCTTTCTTT. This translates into CASSLGGPSAEAFF. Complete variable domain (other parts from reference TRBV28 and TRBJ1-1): DVKVTQSSRYLVKRTGEKVFLECVQDMDHENMFWYRQDPGLGLRLIYFSYDVKMKEKGDIPEGYSVSREKKERFSLILESASTNQTSMYLCASSLGGPSAEAFFGQGTRLTVV.

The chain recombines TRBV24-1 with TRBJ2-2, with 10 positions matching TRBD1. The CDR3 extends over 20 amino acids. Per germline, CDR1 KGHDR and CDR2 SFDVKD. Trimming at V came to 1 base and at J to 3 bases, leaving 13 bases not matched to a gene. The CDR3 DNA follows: TGTGCCACCAGTGATTTCAAGGGGAGGACAGGGGGGGTCCACACCGGGGAGCTGTTTTTT. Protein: CATSDFKGRTGGVHTGELFF.

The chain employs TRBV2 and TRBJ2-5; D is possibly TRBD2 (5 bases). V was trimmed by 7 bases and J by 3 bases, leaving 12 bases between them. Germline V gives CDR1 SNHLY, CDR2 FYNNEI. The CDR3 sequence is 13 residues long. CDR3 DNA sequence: TGTGCCAGCAATCAGATGCGGGAAGAGACCCAGTACTTC. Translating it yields CASNQMREETQYF.

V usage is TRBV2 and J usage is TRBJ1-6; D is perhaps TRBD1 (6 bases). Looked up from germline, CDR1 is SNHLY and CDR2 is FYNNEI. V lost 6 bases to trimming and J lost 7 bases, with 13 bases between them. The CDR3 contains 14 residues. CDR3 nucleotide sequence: TGTGCCAGCAGGGCCGGGACATCGAATTCACCCCTCCACTTT. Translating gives CASRAGTSNSPLHF.

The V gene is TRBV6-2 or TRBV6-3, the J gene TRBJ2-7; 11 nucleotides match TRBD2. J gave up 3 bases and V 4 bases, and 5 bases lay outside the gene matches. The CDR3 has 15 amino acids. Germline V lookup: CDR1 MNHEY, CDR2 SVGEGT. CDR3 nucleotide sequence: TGTGCCAGCAGTTGGCTAGCGGGAGGATACTACGAGCAGTACTTC. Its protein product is CASSWLAGGYYEQYF.

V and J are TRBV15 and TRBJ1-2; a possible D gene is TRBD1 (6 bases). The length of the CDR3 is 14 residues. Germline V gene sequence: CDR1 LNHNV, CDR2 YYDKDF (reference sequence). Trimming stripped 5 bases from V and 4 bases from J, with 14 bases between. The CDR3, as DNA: TGTGCCACCAGCTTAATCAGGGGTGGCTATGGCTACACCTTC. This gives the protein CATSLIRGGYGYTF.

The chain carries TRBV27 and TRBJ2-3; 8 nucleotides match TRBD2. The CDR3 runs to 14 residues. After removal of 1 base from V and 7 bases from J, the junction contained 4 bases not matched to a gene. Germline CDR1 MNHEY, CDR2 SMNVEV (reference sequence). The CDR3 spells CASSLWLAGHTQYF. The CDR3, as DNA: TGTGCCAGCAGTTTATGGCTAGCGGGCCATACGCAGTATTTT.

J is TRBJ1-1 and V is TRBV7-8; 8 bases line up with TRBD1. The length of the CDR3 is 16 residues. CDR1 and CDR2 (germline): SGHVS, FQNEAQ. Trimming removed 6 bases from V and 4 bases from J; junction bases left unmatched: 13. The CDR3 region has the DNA TGTGCCAGCAGTAAAAGGACAGGGACGGAGGGCACTGAAGCTTTCTTT. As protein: CASSKRTGTEGTEAFF.

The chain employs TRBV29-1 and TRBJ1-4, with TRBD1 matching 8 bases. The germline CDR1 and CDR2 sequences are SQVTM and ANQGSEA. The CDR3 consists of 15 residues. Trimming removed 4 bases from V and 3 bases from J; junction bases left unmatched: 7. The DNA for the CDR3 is TGCAGCGTTGTATTCGGACAGGGCCCTAATGAAAAACTGTTTTTT. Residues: CSVVFGQGPNEKLFF.